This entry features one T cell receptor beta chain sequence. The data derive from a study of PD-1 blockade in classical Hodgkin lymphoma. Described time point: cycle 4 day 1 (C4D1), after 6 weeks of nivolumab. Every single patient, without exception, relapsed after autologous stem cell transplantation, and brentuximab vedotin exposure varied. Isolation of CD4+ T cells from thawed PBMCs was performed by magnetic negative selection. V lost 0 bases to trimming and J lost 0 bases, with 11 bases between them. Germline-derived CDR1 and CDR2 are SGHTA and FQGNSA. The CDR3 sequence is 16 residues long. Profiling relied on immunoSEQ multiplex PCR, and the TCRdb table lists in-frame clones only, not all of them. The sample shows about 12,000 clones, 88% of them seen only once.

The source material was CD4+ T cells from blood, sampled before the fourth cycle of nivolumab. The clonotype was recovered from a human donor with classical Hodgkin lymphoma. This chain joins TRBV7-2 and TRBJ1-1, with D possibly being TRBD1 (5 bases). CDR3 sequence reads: CASSLARGTLNTEAFF. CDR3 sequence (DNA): TGTGCCAGCAGCTTAGCGCGGGGCACGCTGAACACTGAAGCTTTCTTT.